Sequencing of this TCR beta chain was carried out in a study of PD-L1 blockade in urothelial cancer. Study at large: The patients first took atezolizumab around 2014, receiving 1,200 mg intravenously every 3 weeks. Across blood samples, T cells had a median count of 141,255.

As to time point: pretreatment peripheral blood. Sample contribution per patient ranged from 1 to 8, covering pretreatment and on-treatment. Trimming removed 4 bases at V and 6 bases at J, with 22 bases between. Germline V gives CDR1 SGHRS, CDR2 YFSETQ. CDR3 size: 17 residues. Every PCR got spiked synthetic TCR analog templates. The data were produced by immunoSEQ multiplex PCR, yet TCRdb's version contains in-frame clones alone and is incomplete. The sample lists about 130,000 clones, approximately 84% occurring once. The source is a man aged 45-65 years with urothelial cancer. The chain carries TRBV5-1 and TRBJ2-2, with a weak D call TRBD2 (5 bases). The sample here was PBMCs, taken around atezolizumab (anti-PD-L1) treatment. CDR3 loop: CASSVKTGSGPSGELFF. The CDR3 DNA is TGCGCCAGCAGCGTGAAAACTGGGAGTGGGCCTTCCGGGGAGCTGTTTTTT.